This TCR beta chain originates from a study of identical twins (dated by TCRdb to 2015 to 2016). For the study in its entirety: To test whether fetal clonotypes persist, the study used deep sequencing on TCR alpha and beta repertoires from monozygotic twins, unrelated adults of various ages, and cord blood. To rule out contamination, replicate twin experiments were performed at different times with different library preparation protocols. General conclusions and limits of the study: Zero-insertion analyses could be partly confounded by invariant T cells such as MAIT and iNKT, though diverse VJ usage argued against such confounding for most clonotypes. Out-of-frame TCR alpha sharing in monozygotic twins was systematically underestimated by recombination models, whereas sharing between unrelated individuals was in agreement with the recombination models. Compared with coincidental sharing between unrelated individuals, out-of-frame TCR alpha sequences shared between twins showed an excess of sequences with low generation probability. Abundant cord blood beta clonotypes carried fewer insertions; young adult naive repertoires showed a weaker similar trend, while memory repertoires showed none. Because the same donors could not be followed over many years, the conclusions depended on cross-sectional statistical analysis. In beta out-of-frame sequences, excess twin sharing was weaker, because having fewer shared sequences lowered the signal-to-noise ratio.

Note on this clonotype: The target of this receptor is not known. Base qualities are not provided; no much larger clone lies one nucleotide away.

The CDR3 covers 14 residues, taking in both the cysteine and the phenylalanine. Of all the DNA, just the CDR3 is kept, 42 bases in frame from base 1. V is pared back by 1 base and J by 8 bases, with 11 bases lying between the germline termini. Library preparation used 5' RACE. The instrument given in TCRdb is Illumina HiSeq 2000. A universal primer binding site was introduced by template switching, and a unique molecular identifier was present in the final cDNA, enabling accurate counting of TCR cDNA molecules. First-strand cDNA for TCR alpha and beta chains was synthesized from specific primers in the conserved constant-segment region. To control for contamination, every cDNA library was double barcoded, receiving both a SMART-Mk sample barcode and Illumina barcodes. Two successive PCR steps introduced TruSeq adapter sequences along with Illumina sample barcodes. TCR alpha and beta cDNA libraries were sequenced on the Illumina HiSeq platform with custom primers. The original pipeline was this. MiGEC was used to process raw reads and extract unique molecular identifiers, and MiXCR was used to find CDR3 positions. Recombination models were inferred per individual with the repgenHMM and IGoR tools using an EM algorithm. Shared clonotypes were analyzed with the tcR package in R, and sharing was normalized by the product of cloneset sizes. To study raw recombination without the effects of thymic and clonal selection, out-of-frame nonproductive sequences were analyzed. The raw public reads went through TCRdb reprocessing: fastp at Q25, MiXCR clone calling, in-frame beta chains kept. One record per CDR3 amino acid sequence lists the most common genes and DNA. TCRdb, not the authors, supplied the V and J calls. Recorded for this sample are about 530,000 distinct CDR3 sequences; approximately 16% of them occurred a single time. The ten top clones hold roughly 0.42% of the sample.

Every donor was a healthy Caucasian. The twin cohort consisted of three pairs of female monozygotic twins, all aged roughly 18 to 29 years. Positive isolation kits from Invitrogen were used to isolate CD4+ and CD8+ T cell populations. This sample also appeared in a second study, on yellow fever vaccine responses in identical twins. The second investigation adds: The T cell response to vaccination in identical twins was reported by the authors to appear partly convergent and partly personalized. Focusing on identical twins, the study followed the T cell clones that responded to the vaccine, and did so with precision.

The chain was built from TRBV12-3 or TRBV12-4 and TRBJ2-2; no confident D gene assignment can be made. The clonotype originates from a woman under 30 in good health. Sequencing was performed on CD4+ T cells sorted from blood. In nucleotide form, the sequence is TGTGCCAGCAGTTTAGAGGCTGGATTGGGGGAGCTGTTTTTT. Translation gives CASSLEAGLGELFF.